The clone carrying this T cell receptor (beta chain) has only a few counts. These data belong to a study of T-cell reconstitution after alpha-beta-depleted transplantation in children. The CDR3 contains 12 residues. Trimming shortened V by 8 bases and J by 1 base, and 9 bases separated the two germline ends. Preparing the TCRbeta library involved the use of unique molecular identifiers. MiXCR was run by TCRdb on the PCR reads, yielding one entry per CDR3 protein. The sample carries 450,000 to 600,000 distinct CDR3 sequences, about a sixth recorded once. The J gene is TRBJ2-7, the V gene TRBV12-3 or TRBV12-4, with D possibly being TRBD1 or TRBD2 (5 bases each). The receptor comes from a human donor who donated a stem cell graft to a child with acute lymphoblastic leukemia. The sample consisted of PBMCs from the stem cell graft donor, taken from the stem cell graft. This CDR3 reads CASGEGSYEQYF. Here the CDR3 DNA reads TGTGCCAGCGGAGAGGGGTCCTACGAGCAGTACTTC.